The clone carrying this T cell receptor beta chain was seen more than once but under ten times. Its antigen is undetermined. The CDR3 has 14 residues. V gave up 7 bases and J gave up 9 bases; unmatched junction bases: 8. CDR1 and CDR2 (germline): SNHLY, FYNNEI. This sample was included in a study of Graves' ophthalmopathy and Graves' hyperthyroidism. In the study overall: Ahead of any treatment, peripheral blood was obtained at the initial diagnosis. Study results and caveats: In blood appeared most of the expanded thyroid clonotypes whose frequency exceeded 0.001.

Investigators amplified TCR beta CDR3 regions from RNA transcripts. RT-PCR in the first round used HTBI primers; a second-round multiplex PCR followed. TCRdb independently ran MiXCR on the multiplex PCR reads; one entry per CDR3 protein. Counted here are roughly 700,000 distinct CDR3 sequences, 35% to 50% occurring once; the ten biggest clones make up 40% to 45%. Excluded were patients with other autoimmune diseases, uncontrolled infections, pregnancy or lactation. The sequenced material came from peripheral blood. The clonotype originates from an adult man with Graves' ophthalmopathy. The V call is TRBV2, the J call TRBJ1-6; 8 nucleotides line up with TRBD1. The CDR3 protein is CASTRSTGGSPLHF. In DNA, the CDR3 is TGTGCCAGCACCCGAAGCACAGGGGGTTCACCCCTCCACTTT.